These T cell receptor beta chains were read from a single sample in a study of OX40 agonist ivuxolimab in advanced cancers. Using immunoSEQ multiplex PCR, the repertoire was profiled, and TCRdb retains in-frame clones only, with some absent. The profile covers 35,000 to 55,000 clones, with 65% to 90% appearing a single time and roughly 2.2% taken by the ten largest. The source was CD4+ or CD8+ T cells sorted from blood, collected in a trial of the OX40 agonist ivuxolimab. These TCRs come from an adult with an advanced solid tumor such as melanoma, head and neck, liver or kidney cancer. Both conserved end residues are part of each CDR3. A D gene is named only where the DNA matches it firmly. Size values are once, few and many counts, or a class for expanded clones, and some rows have none.

>TRBD1|.|14|TRBJ1-4|TRBV28
CASSQQGASEKLFF
TGTGCCAGCAGTCAACAGGGGGCAAGTGAAAAACTGTTTTTT
>.|few|13|TRBJ2-1|TRBV10-3
CAISPGVDGEQFF
TGTGCCATCTCTCCGGGAGTCGACGGTGAGCAGTTCTTC
>TRBD1|.|14|TRBJ1-2|TRBV5-1
CASSREQGALGYTF
TGCGCCAGCAGCCGGGAACAGGGGGCGCTTGGCTACACCTTC
>.|few|11|TRBJ2-1|TRBV19
CATSRGTEQFF
TGTGCCACCAGCCGAGGGACGGAGCAGTTCTTC
>.|.|15|TRBJ1-3|TRBV5-6
CASSFRGSSGNTIYF
TGTGCCAGCAGCTTCAGAGGCTCCTCTGGAAACACCATATATTTT
>.|.|15|TRBJ2-3|TRBV14
CASSPGLDSAHTQYF
TGTGCCAGCAGCCCGGGACTGGATTCCGCTCATACGCAGTATTTT
>.|.|13|TRBJ2-3|TRBV11-2
CASSLVLTDTQYF
TGTGCCAGCAGCTTAGTCCTCACAGATACGCAGTATTTT
>.|few|14|TRBJ2-2|TRBV11-3
CASSFLGNTGELFF
TGTGCCAGCAGCTTTCTAGGCAACACCGGGGAGCTGTTTTTT
>.|.|15|TRBJ2-7|TRBV10-2
CASSEWQGLSYEQYF
TGCGCCAGCAGTGAGTGGCAGGGCCTATCCTACGAGCAGTACTTC
>TRBD1|.|14|TRBJ1-1|TRBV10-1
CASSGSGQGTEAFF
TGCGCCAGCAGTGGGTCGGGACAGGGCACTGAAGCTTTCTTT
>.|.|17|TRBJ1-5|TRBV29-1
CSPSDPTMGQSNQPQHF
TGCAGCCCCTCAGACCCGACAATGGGTCAAAGCAATCAGCCCCAGCATTTT
>TRBD1|.|20|TRBJ1-1|TRBV29-1
CSVIKNHPGQEFAMNTEAFF
TGCAGCGTTATTAAAAACCACCCGGGACAGGAATTCGCTATGAACACTGAAGCTTTCTTT
>.|.|14|TRBJ1-4|TRBV5-1
CASSLELYNEKLFF
TGCGCCAGCAGCTTGGAACTGTATAATGAAAAACTGTTTTTT
>TRBD1|few|16|TRBJ2-2|TRBV19
CASSPVTPRGPGELFF
TGTGCCAGTAGTCCTGTAACTCCCAGGGGGCCCGGGGAGCTGTTTTTT
>TRBD1|.|15|TRBJ2-1|TRBV4-1
CASSYRDRGFNEQFF
TGCGCCAGCAGCTACCGGGACAGGGGTTTCAATGAGCAGTTCTTC
>.|.|14|TRBJ1-1|TRBV28
CASSFEGRNTEAFF
TGTGCCAGCAGTTTCGAAGGGAGAAACACTGAAGCTTTCTTT
>TRBD1|few|16|TRBJ1-5|TRBV5-6
CASSKTGTGPRMPQHF
TGTGCCAGCAGCAAAACCGGGACAGGGCCGAGGATGCCCCAGCATTTT
>.|.|13|TRBJ2-1|TRBV7-3
CASSLGYSAEQFF
TGTGCCAGCAGCTTAGGTTACAGCGCGGAGCAGTTCTTC
>.|.|14|TRBJ1-1|TRBV11-2
CASSSTRQNTEAFF
TGTGCCAGCAGCTCTACTAGACAGAACACTGAAGCTTTCTTT
>.|few|14|TRBJ2-1|TRBV5-4
CASSLGGASNEQFF
TGTGCCAGCAGCCTCGGAGGGGCTTCGAATGAGCAGTTCTTC
>TRBD1|.|13|TRBJ2-7|TRBV5-6
CASSFSRGPEQYF
TGTGCCAGCAGCTTCTCCAGGGGGCCCGAGCAGTACTTC
>TRBD1|.|16|TRBJ1-2|TRBV4-2
CASSRLDRGIDYGYTF
TGTGCCAGCAGCCGGTTGGACAGGGGGATTGACTATGGCTACACCTTC
>TRBD1|.|14|TRBJ2-1|TRBV28
CATEQGQRNNEQFF
TGTGCCACAGAACAGGGACAGAGAAACAATGAGCAGTTCTTC
>.|.|14|TRBJ1-5|TRBV10-2
CASSETGSNQPQHF
TGCGCCAGCAGTGAGACAGGGAGCAATCAGCCCCAGCATTTT
>.|.|10|TRBJ2-5|TRBV20-1
CSATQETQYF
TGCAGTGCTACGCAAGAGACCCAGTACTTC
>.|.|13|TRBJ2-5|TRBV4-1
CASSQGARETQYF
TGCGCCAGCAGCCAAGGGGCACGAGAGACCCAGTACTTC
>TRBD1|.|13|TRBJ2-7|TRBV6-1
CASSGDRGYEQYF
TGTGCCAGCAGTGGGGACAGGGGCTACGAGCAGTACTTC
>.|once|16|TRBJ1-4|TRBV18
CASSPPRPAEDEKLFF
TGTGCCAGCTCACCACCGCGTCCCGCAGAAGATGAAAAACTGTTTTTT
>.|once|14|TRBJ2-3|TRBV11-2
CASSKPQGTDTQYF
TGTGCCAGCAGCAAGCCCCAGGGAACAGATACGCAGTATTTT
>TRBD1|.|14|TRBJ1-5|TRBV18
CASSPNRGNQPQHF
TGTGCCAGCTCACCTAACAGGGGAAATCAGCCCCAGCATTTT
>.|.|12|TRBJ1-1|TRBV29-1
CSVRRRNTEAFF
TGCAGCGTTCGGAGGAGGAACACTGAAGCTTTCTTT
>TRBD1|once|15|TRBJ2-3|TRBV5-5
CASSYRGEVTDTQYF
TGTGCCAGCAGCTACAGGGGAGAGGTCACAGATACGCAGTATTTT
>TRBD1|.|14|TRBJ2-7|TRBV11-2
CASSLATGGREQYF
TGTGCCAGCAGCTTGGCGACAGGGGGTCGCGAGCAGTACTTC
>.|.|13|TRBJ1-2|TRBV14
CASSQDLSYGYTF
TGTGCCAGCAGCCAAGATCTCTCTTATGGCTACACCTTC
>TRBD2|.|16|TRBJ2-1|TRBV5-4
CASGGGSPGRGNEQFF
TGTGCCAGCGGAGGCGGGAGTCCGGGGAGAGGCAATGAGCAGTTCTTC
>.|once|15|TRBJ1-5|TRBV19
CASSMGTARNQPQHF
TGTGCCAGTAGTATGGGGACGGCACGCAATCAGCCCCAGCATTTT
>.|.|14|TRBJ1-5|TRBV6-5
CASSYSGGNQPQHF
TGTGCCAGCAGTTACTCCGGGGGAAATCAGCCCCAGCATTTT
>.|medium-sized|17|TRBJ2-2|TRBV5-6
CASSLRRDSALTGELFF
TGTGCCAGCAGCTTACGACGGGATTCGGCCCTTACCGGGGAGCTGTTTTTT
>.|.|12|TRBJ1-1|TRBV5-5
CASSLRLTEAFF
TGTGCCAGCAGCTTGAGGTTGACTGAAGCTTTCTTT
>.|.|17|TRBJ2-2|TRBV7-2
CASSLAGAEPGTGELFF
TGTGCCAGCAGCTTAGCAGGGGCGGAACCAGGTACCGGGGAGCTGTTTTTT
>TRBD1|.|13|TRBJ1-2|TRBV10-3
CAISAGTEYGYTF
TGTGCCATCAGCGCCGGGACAGAATATGGCTACACCTTC
>.|.|13|TRBJ2-7|TRBV9
CASSLGETYEQYF
TGTGCCAGCAGTCTAGGGGAAACCTACGAGCAGTACTTC
>TRBD2|once|17|TRBJ2-4|TRBV7-9
CASSFRTSGIAKNIQYF
TGTGCCAGCAGCTTTAGGACTAGCGGAATAGCCAAAAACATTCAGTACTTC
>TRBD2|.|15|TRBJ2-1|TRBV5-4
CASSLVGLGLNEQFF
TGTGCCAGCAGCCTCGTTGGACTAGGGTTGAATGAGCAGTTCTTC
>.|.|13|TRBJ1-1|TRBV6-1
CASSEMSWTEAFF
TGTGCCAGCAGCGAAATGAGTTGGACTGAAGCTTTCTTT
>.|few|13|TRBJ2-5|TRBV25-1
CASREQGQETQYF
TGTGCCAGCAGAGAACAGGGACAAGAGACCCAGTACTTC
>.|.|12|TRBJ1-2|TRBV28
CASSWQYYGYTF
TGTGCCAGCAGCTGGCAGTACTATGGCTACACCTTC
>.|.|15|TRBJ2-6|TRBV9
CASSVELLGANVLTF
TGTGCCAGCAGCGTAGAATTGTTAGGGGCCAACGTCCTGACTTTC